This TCR beta chain was recorded in a study of neoadjuvant anti-PD-1 for oral cavity cancer (dated by TCRdb to 2020 to 2022). Broadly, across the study: Patients mostly received three to four biweekly doses of nivolumab at 3 mg/kg before curative-intent surgical resection. For patients who did not progress, a fourth nivolumab dose was given around day 43, followed by definitive surgical resection on days 50-56. Under RECIST 1.1, patients with complete response, partial response or stable disease were classed as responders, and patients with progression were classed as non-responders. The parent correlative cohort included some twelve patients, with a 33% response rate.

The sample's time point, from its label and the paper: before neoadjuvant nivolumab. Patients had been newly diagnosed with stage II-IVA oral cavity squamous cell carcinoma, and no prior systemic or radiation treatment had been given to the patients. Everyone in the cohort had locally advanced, HPV-negative oral cavity squamous cell carcinoma. Samples were obtained from a longitudinal correlative study of a single-arm phase II trial of neoadjuvant nivolumab in oral cavity squamous cell carcinoma. Subject-matched pre- and post-treatment PBMCs and tumors from three responders and three non-responders underwent genomic DNA-based TCRbeta sequencing. Genomic DNA was isolated from tumor tissue using the Maxwell RSC DNA from Tissue kit. General conclusions and limits of the study: A higher pretreatment blood Treg/Th17 ratio correlated with both higher pretreatment blood TCRbeta clonality and lower post-treatment tumor TCRbeta clonality. Only three patients per response group were included in the TCR analyses, and larger cohorts for validation were called for by the authors. Larger post-treatment sizes of preexisting intratumoral clones correlated with greater tumor shrinkage, suggesting expansion of preexisting clones contributed to response.

A remark on this clone: Its target antigen remains unknown. No base quality values were provided; no much bigger clone lies one nucleotide off.

For survey sequencing of tumor libraries, mostly 4.5 to 5.5 ug of input genomic DNA was used, and two replicates were run per sample. The immunoSEQ hsTCRbeta kit was used to prepare TCRbeta libraries according to the manufacturer's instructions. The completed libraries were mixed into a single pool at 3 nM, then sequenced with an Illumina NovaSeq 6000 S4 flow cell. Per the authors' processing: Raw data preprocessing and quality control were performed with the immunoSEQ Analyzer. The analysis was restricted to productive rearrangements, with each unique CDR3 amino acid sequence defining a clonotype. Repertoire clonality was estimated as the Gini-Simpson index, which was computed with the R package tcR. Student's t test was used to compare Gini indices, while Pearson correlation assessed associations with tumor size change. In its TCRdb copy, this immuneACCESS table keeps in-frame sequences only and misses some clones. Where compared with another copy, unresolved V genes explain less than half of these, and the others have no known cause. V and J calls and clone size are as listed in that table; D and trimming were resolved from the DNA. The sample records roughly 10,000 clones, about 50% of which are singletons. The top ten clonotypes cover about 27% of the sample.

The source was tumor tissue, collected before nivolumab (anti-PD-1) treatment. The TCR originated in a person aged 40 to 85 with oral cavity squamous cell carcinoma.

The CDR3 has the sequence CASSFPTAGSDTGELFF. The nucleotide sequence reads TGTGCCAGCAGCTTCCCGACGGCAGGGTCGGACACCGGGGAGCTGTTTTTT. The receptor chain draws on TRBV5-8 and TRBJ2-2, with a weak D call of TRBD1 (5 bases match). The CDR3 covers 17 residues, taking in both the cysteine and the phenylalanine. Only CDR3 DNA is held: 51 bases, read in frame from base 1. V was cut back by 2 bases and J by 3 bases, leaving a gap of 17 bases between them. Based on the germline V gene, the CDR1 and CDR2 sequences are SGHTS and YDEGEE.